This T cell receptor (beta chain) comes out of a study of preoperative IRX-2 immunotherapy in early breast cancer. Specified treatment: preoperative locoregional IRX-2 cytokine immunotherapy. This phase Ib study tested locoregional IRX-2 cytokine immunotherapy given before surgery. V shed 5 bases and J 8 bases; nucleotides not matched to a gene: 5. Germline CDR1 LNHDA, CDR2 SQIVND (reference sequence). CDR3 length equals 13 residues. The data were produced by immunoSEQ multiplex PCR, yet TCRdb's version contains in-frame clones alone and is incomplete. The sample records 35,000 to 40,000 clones, approximately 85% being singletons.

The chain couples TRBV19 to TRBJ1-4; TRBD1 aligns across 7 bases. The sequenced sample was lymph node tissue, obtained after IRX-2 immunotherapy. This TCR came from a human donor with breast cancer. Written as DNA, the CDR3 is TGTGCCAGTAGTCCGTCCAGGGGGGAAAAACTGTTTTTT. Protein: CASSPSRGEKLFF.